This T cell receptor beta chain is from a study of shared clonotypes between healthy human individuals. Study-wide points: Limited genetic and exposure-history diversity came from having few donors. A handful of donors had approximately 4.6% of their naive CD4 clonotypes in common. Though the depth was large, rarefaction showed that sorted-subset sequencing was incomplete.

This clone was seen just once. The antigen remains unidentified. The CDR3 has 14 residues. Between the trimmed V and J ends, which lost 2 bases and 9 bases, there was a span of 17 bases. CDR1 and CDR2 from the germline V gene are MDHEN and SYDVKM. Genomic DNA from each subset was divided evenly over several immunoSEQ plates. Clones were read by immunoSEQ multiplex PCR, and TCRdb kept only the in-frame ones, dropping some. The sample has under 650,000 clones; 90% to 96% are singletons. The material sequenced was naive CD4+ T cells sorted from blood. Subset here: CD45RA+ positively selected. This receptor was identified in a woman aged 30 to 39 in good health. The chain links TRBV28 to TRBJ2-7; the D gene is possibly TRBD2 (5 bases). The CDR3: CASSLEGSPRGQYF. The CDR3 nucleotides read TGTGCCAGCAGTTTAGAAGGTAGCCCCCGGGGGCAGTACTTC.